The 17 T cell receptor beta chains presented below share a single source sample, sequenced in a study of blood T cells in healthy people across ages. The second PCR ran 7 to 11 cycles with a sample-barcoded 5' primer and J-beta primers. Via MiXCR, TCRdb re-called the 5' RACE reads, giving one row per CDR3 protein. The repertoire holds about 570,000 distinct CDR3 sequences, with roughly a quarter as singletons. This sample was also put to use in a study of T cells of mothers and their children.

The sequencing sample was made of blood. The receptors come from a boy under 10 years old in good health.

In this sample, this clonotype turned up a few times. The rearrangement links TRBV2 to TRBJ2-4; D may be TRBD2 (7 bases). V shed 7 bases and J shed 2 bases, with 18 bases lying between them. The CDR3 consists of 16 residues. Germline CDR1 SNHLY, CDR2 FYNNEI. The CDR3 DNA reads TGTGCCAGCACAGGGGACGGGGGGATCACCAAAAACATTCAGTACTTC. Translation gives CASTGDGGITKNIQYF. The complete variable domain, with remaining parts taken from reference TRBV2 and TRBJ2-4, reads EPEVTQTPSHQVTQMGQEVILRCVPISNHLYFYWYRQILGQKVEFLVSFYNNEISEKSEIFDDQFSVERPDGSNFTLKIRSTKLEDSAMYFCASTGDGGITKNIQYFGAGTRLSVL.

In this sample, this clonotype turned up a few times. This rearrangement joins TRBV29-1 to TRBJ1-2, with TRBD1 matching 10 bases. Trimming at V came to 5 bases and at J to 4 bases, leaving 7 bases not matched to a gene. Germline-derived CDR1 and CDR2 are SQVTM and ANQGSEA. This CDR3 contains 14 residues. The DNA of the CDR3 is TGCAGCGTTAACGGACAGGGGGACATCTATGGCTACACCTTC. It translates to CSVNGQGDIYGYTF.

In nucleotides, the CDR3 is TGCAGTGCTAAGACAGGGATGAACGAAAAACTGTTTTTT. Translating it yields CSAKTGMNEKLFF. The chain employs TRBV20-1 and TRBJ1-4, with 7 bases that match TRBD1. Trimming took 4 bases from V and 8 from J; bases not matched to a gene: 7. There are 13 residues in the CDR3. The germline V gene encodes CDR1 DFQATT and CDR2 SNEGSKA (reference sequence).

This clonotype was picked up a small number of times. The chain is built from TRBV25-1 and TRBJ1-1; 7 bases agree with TRBD1. The CDR3 loop spans 12 amino acids. Germline V gene sequence: CDR1 MGHDK, CDR2 SYGVNS. V was pared by 7 bases and J by 4 bases, with 3 bases of the junction left unmatched. CDR3: CASKGAGTEAFF. The CDR3 bases are TGTGCCAGCAAGGGGGCCGGCACTGAAGCTTTCTTT.

V gene TRBV7-2 combines with J gene TRBJ2-5, with 12 positions matching TRBD2. The CDR3 runs 17 residues. The V gene end was trimmed by 0 bases and the J gene end by 4 bases; junction bases not matched to a gene: 6. Germline lookup yields CDR1 SGHTA and CDR2 FQGNSA. The CDR3 protein is CASSLATGLAGPETQYF. Written as DNA, the CDR3 is TGTGCCAGCAGCTTAGCGACTGGACTAGCGGGACCAGAGACCCAGTACTTC.

The chain combines TRBV6-2 or TRBV6-3 with TRBJ2-5; possible D gene TRBD1, 5 bases. Trimming removed 2 bases at V and 3 bases at J, with 19 bases between. The V gene's germline CDR1 is MNHEY and CDR2 SVGEGT. The CDR3 sequence is 17 residues long. CDR3 amino acids: CASSYPFPGQGEETQYF. CDR3 nucleotides: TGTGCCAGCAGTTACCCTTTCCCCGGGCAGGGCGAAGAGACCCAGTACTTC.

CDR3 bases: TGTGCCAGCAGTTTAGATGCTGGGGAGACCCAGTACTTC. This sequence encodes CASSLDAGETQYF. The chain employs TRBV27 and TRBJ2-5; D remains unclear. This CDR3 has 13 amino acids. Between the trimmed V and J ends, which lost 2 bases and 5 bases, there was a span of 9 bases. Per germline, CDR1 MNHEY and CDR2 SMNVEV (reference sequence).

V gene TRBV19 combines with J gene TRBJ2-1, with TRBD1 matching over 11 bases. With 5 bases clipped from V and 3 bases from J, the junction kept 9 bases outside the gene matches. This CDR3 region has 17 residues. Germline assignment: CDR1 LNHDA and CDR2 SQIVND (reference sequence). This chain's CDR3 is CASSWTGGLGLYNEQFF. The CDR3 DNA follows: TGTGCCAGTAGTTGGACAGGGGGCTTAGGCCTCTACAATGAGCAGTTCTTC.

This clonotype has only a few counts. Without the conserved terminal phenylalanine or tryptophan, this CDR3 likely stems from a read error. V gene TRBV19 combines with J gene TRBJ1-5, with D unresolved. CDR1 is LNHDA, CDR2 SQIVND, per germline (reference sequence). The CDR3 is 13 residues long. The ends were cut back, 8 bases at V and 2 bases at J, with 10 bases in the middle. Here the CDR3 DNA reads TGTGCCAGTCAGAGGCAAGGCAATCAGCCCCAGCATCTT. This encodes CASQRQGNQPQHL.

This clonotype was observed a few times. The chain joins TRBV20-1 to TRBJ2-5, with D perhaps TRBD2 (7 bases). The CDR3 runs 14 residues. V was cut by 4 bases and J by 4 bases, with 16 bases left in between. CDR1 is DFQATT, CDR2 SNEGSKA, per germline (reference sequence). CDR3 amino acids: CSAKGGGLLETQYF. The CDR3 region has the DNA TGCAGTGCTAAGGGCGGGGGCCTGTTAGAGACCCAGTACTTC.

This chain links TRBV7-2 with TRBJ2-3; no firm D call. Trimming left V 9 bases short and J 3 bases short, with 19 bases between. The CDR3 consists of 15 residues. Germline lookup yields CDR1 SGHTA and CDR2 FQGNSA. The CDR3 DNA is TGTGCCAGTTCCCTCTTGGGGAAGGAAACAGATACGCAGTATTTT. It codes for CASSLLGKETDTQYF.

V gene TRBV4-1 combines with J gene TRBJ1-1; 9 bases are shared with TRBD1. Germline V gene lookup returns CDR1 MGHRA and CDR2 YSYEKL. The V segment lost 3 bases and the J segment 8 bases; nucleotides outside the gene matches: 10. There are 15 residues in the CDR3. The CDR3 region has the DNA TGCGCCAGCAGCCATCCCTCGGGACAGGGTCGAGAAGCTTTCTTT. This codes for CASSHPSGQGREAFF.

This clonotype was found a few times. V and J are TRBV7-9 and TRBJ1-1; D unclear. Trimming stripped 6 bases from V and 0 bases from J, with 5 bases between. This CDR3 is 12 amino acids long. Looked up from germline, CDR1 is SEHNR and CDR2 is FQNEAQ (reference sequence). The CDR3 loop reads CASRPVNTEAFF. DNA of the CDR3: TGTGCCAGCAGACCAGTGAACACTGAAGCTTTCTTT.

There are a few counts of this clonotype. The chain carries TRBV6-6 and TRBJ2-7, with 7 positions matching TRBD2. CDR3 size: 13 residues. The V segment lost 5 bases and the J segment 5 bases; nucleotides outside the gene matches: 6. The germline V gene has CDR1 MNHNY and CDR2 SVGAGI (reference sequence). CDR3 protein: CASSLTSWNEQYF. As DNA, the CDR3 is TGTGCCAGCAGTCTGACTAGCTGGAACGAGCAGTACTTC.

The V and J genes are TRBV28 and TRBJ2-6; TRBD1 agrees at 8 bases. The CDR3 is 14 amino acids. V shed 11 bases, J shed 0 bases, and the junction held 3 bases outside the gene matches. CDR1 and CDR2 (germline): MDHEN, SYDVKM. CDR3 sequence: CAARGPSGANVLTF. The CDR3 nucleotides are TGTGCCGCCAGGGGGCCCTCTGGGGCCAACGTCCTGACTTTC.

This clonotype was detected only a few times. V is TRBV7-2 and J is TRBJ1-2; D is unclear. CDR1 is SGHTA, CDR2 FQGNSA, per germline. The V gene lost 2 bases and the J gene lost 3 bases, with 10 bases spanning the gap. This CDR3 has 14 residues. DNA for the CDR3: TGTGCCAGCAGCTTACGGCAAAAGGACTATGGCTACACCTTC. Translating it yields CASSLRQKDYGYTF.

In its sample, this clonotype was seen a few times. The junction and the germline gene differ at one end; a read error may be behind it. The chain links TRBV15 to TRBJ1-4; 12 nucleotides line up with TRBD1. Looked up from germline, CDR1 is LNHNV and CDR2 is YYDKDF (reference sequence). This CDR3 contains 16 residues. The CDR3 here is CAASSDKGQGASKLFF. DNA for the CDR3: TGTGCCGCCAGCAGCGACAAGGGACAGGGGGCCTCTAAACTGTTTTTT.